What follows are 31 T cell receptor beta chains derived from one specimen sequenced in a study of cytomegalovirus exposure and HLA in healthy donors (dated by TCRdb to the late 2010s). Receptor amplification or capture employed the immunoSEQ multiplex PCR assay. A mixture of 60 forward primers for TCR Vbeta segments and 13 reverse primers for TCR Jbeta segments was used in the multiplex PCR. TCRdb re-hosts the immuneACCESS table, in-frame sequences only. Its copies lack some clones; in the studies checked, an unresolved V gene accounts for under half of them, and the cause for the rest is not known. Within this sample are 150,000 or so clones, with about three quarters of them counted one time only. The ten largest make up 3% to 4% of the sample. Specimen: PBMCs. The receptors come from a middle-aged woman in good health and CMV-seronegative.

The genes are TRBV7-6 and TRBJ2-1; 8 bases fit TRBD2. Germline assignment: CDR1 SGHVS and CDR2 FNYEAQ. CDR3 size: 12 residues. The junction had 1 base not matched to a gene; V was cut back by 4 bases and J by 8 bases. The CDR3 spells CASSSGRDEQFF. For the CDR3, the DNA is TGTGCCAGCAGCTCCGGGAGGGATGAGCAGTTCTTC.

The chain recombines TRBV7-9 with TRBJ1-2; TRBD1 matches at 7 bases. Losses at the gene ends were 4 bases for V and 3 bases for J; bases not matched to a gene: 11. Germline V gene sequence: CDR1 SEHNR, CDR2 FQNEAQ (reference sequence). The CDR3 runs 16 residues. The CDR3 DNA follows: TGTGCCAGCAGCTGGACGGGGCAGGGGGACGACTATGGCTACACCTTC. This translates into CASSWTGQGDDYGYTF.

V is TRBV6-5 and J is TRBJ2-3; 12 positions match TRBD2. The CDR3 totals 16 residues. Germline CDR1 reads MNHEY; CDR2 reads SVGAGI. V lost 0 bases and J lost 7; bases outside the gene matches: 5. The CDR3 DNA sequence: TGTGCCAGCAGTTACTCCGGACTAGCGGGAAAGAATACGCAGTATTTT. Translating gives CASSYSGLAGKNTQYF.

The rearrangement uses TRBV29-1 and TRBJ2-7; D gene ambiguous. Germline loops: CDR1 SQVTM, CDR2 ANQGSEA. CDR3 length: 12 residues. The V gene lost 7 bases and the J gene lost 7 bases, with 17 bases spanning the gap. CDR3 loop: CSARSAGIEQYF. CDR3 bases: TGCAGCGCCCGGTCGGCAGGAATTGAGCAGTACTTC.

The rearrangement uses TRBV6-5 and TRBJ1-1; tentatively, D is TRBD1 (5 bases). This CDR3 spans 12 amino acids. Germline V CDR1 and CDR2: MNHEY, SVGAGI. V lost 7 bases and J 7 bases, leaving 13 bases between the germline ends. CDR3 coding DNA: TGTGCCAGCACCACGGGGGTAAATGAAGCTTTCTTT. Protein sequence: CASTTGVNEAFF.

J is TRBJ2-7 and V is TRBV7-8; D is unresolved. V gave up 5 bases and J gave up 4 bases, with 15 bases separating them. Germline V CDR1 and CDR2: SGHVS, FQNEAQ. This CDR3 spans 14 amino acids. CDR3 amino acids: CASSREVIRYEQYF. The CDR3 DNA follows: TGTGCCAGCAGCAGAGAGGTAATTCGGTACGAGCAGTACTTC.

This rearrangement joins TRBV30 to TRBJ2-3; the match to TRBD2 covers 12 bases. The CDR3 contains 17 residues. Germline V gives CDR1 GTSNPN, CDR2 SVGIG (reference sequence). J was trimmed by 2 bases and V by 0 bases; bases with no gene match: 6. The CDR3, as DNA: TGTGCCTGGAGTGTACGGCGGACTAGCGGGACCACAGATACGCAGTATTTT. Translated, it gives CAWSVRRTSGTTDTQYF.

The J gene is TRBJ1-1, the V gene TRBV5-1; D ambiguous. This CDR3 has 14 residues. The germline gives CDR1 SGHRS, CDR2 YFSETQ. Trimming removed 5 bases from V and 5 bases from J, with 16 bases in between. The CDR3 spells CASRSGVPTTEAFF. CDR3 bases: TGCGCCAGCAGATCGGGAGTCCCGACTACTGAAGCTTTCTTT.

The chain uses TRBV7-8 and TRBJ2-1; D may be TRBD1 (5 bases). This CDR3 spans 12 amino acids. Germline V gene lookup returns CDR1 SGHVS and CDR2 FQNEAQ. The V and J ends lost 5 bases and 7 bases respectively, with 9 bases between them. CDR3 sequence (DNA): TGTGCCAGCAGCATCAGGGAAAATGAGCAGTTCTTC. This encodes CASSIRENEQFF.

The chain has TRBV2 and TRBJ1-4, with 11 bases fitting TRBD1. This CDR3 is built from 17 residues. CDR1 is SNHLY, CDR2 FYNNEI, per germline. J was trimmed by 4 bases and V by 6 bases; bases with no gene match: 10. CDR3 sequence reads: CASRRTGGSFLNEKLFF. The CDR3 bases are TGTGCCAGCAGGAGGACAGGGGGCAGTTTCCTTAATGAAAAACTGTTTTTT.

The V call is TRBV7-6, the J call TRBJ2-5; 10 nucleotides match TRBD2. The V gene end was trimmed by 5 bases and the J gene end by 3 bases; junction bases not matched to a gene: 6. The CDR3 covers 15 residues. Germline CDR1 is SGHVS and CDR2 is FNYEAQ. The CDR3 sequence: CASSESGRAEETQYF. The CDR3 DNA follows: TGTGCCAGCAGCGAAAGCGGGAGGGCCGAAGAGACCCAGTACTTC.

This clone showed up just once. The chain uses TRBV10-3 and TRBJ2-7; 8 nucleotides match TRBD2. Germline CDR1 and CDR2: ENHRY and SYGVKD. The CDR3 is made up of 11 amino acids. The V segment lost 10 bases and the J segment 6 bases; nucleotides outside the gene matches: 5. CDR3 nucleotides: TGTGCCACCGGACTAGCCAGCGAGCAGTACTTC. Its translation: CATGLASEQYF.

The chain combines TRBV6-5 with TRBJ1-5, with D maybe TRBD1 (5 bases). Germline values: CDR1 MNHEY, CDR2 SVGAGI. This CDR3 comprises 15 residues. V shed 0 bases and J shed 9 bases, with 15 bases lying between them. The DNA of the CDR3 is TGTGCCAGCAGTTACTCAGGCGGGGGGACTGGGCCCCAGCATTTT. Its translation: CASSYSGGGTGPQHF.

DNA of the CDR3: TGTGCCAGCAGCTTAATTGCGGGAGGCGGGGGAGATACGCAGTATTTT. It specifies CASSLIAGGGGDTQYF. V usage is TRBV7-9 and J usage is TRBJ2-3; 8 bases are a match to TRBD2. Per germline, CDR1 SEHNR and CDR2 FQNEAQ (reference sequence). This CDR3 comprises 16 residues. Germline trimming cut 2 bases from V and 5 bases from J; bases unmatched to any gene: 9.

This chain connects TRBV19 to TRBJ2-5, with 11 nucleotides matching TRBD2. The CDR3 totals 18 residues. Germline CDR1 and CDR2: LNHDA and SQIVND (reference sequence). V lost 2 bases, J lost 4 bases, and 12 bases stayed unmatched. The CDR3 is CASSIFGVAGGLGETQYF. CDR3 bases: TGTGCCAGTAGTATATTCGGAGTAGCGGGGGGGTTGGGAGAGACCCAGTACTTC.

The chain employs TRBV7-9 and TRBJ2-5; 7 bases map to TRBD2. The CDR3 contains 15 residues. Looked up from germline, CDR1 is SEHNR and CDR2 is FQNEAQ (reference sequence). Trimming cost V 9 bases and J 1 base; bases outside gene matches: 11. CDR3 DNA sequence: TGTGCCAGTAGCAGCGCTAGCGGAGGCCAAGAGACCCAGTACTTC. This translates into CASSSASGGQETQYF. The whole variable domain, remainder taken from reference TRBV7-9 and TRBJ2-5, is DTGVSQNPRHKITKRGQNVTFRCDPISEHNRLYWYRQTLGQGPEFLTYFQNEAQLEKSRLLSDRFSAERPKGSFSTLEIQRTEQGDSAMYLCASSSASGGQETQYFGPGTRLLVL.

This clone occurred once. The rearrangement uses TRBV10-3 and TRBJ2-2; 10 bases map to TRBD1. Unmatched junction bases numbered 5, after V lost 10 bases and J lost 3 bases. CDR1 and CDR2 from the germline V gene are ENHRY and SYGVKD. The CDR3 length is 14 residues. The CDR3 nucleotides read TGTGCCACCATTGGACAGGGGGACACCGGGGAGCTGTTTTTT. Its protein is CATIGQGDTGELFF.

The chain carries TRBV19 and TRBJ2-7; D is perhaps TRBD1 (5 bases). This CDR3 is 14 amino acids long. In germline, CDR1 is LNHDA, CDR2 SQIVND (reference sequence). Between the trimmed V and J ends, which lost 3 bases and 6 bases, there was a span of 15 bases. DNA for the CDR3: TGTGCCAGTAGTATTGGGCAGGGAAGGGGCGAGCAGTACTTC. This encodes CASSIGQGRGEQYF.

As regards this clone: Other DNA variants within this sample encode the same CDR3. Written as DNA, the CDR3 is TGTGCCAGCAGCGTAGGACAGGGGGCCTACGAGCAGTACTTC. It yields the protein CASSVGQGAYEQYF. The V gene is TRBV9, the J gene TRBJ2-7, with 9 positions matching TRBD1. V lost 0 bases and J lost 2; bases outside the gene matches: 0. CDR1 SGDLS and CDR2 YYNGEE come from the germline V gene. The CDR3 extends over 14 amino acids.

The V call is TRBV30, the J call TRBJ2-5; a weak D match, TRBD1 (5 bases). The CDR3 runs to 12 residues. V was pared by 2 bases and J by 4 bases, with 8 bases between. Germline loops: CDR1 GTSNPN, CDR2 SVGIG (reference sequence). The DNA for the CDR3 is TGTGCCTGGAGTCCAGGGCGAGAGACCCAGTACTTC. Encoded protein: CAWSPGRETQYF.

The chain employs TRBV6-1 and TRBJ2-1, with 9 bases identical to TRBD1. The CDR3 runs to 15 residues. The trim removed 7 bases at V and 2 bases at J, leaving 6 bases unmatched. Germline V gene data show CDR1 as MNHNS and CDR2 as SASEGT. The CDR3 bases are TGTGCCAGCACCCGCGGACAGGGGACCTACAATGAGCAGTTCTTC. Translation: CASTRGQGTYNEQFF.

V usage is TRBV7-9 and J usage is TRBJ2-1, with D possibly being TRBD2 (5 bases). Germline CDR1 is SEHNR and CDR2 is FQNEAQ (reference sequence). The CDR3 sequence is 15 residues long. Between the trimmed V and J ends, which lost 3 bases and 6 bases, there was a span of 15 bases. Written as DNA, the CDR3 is TGTGCCAGCAGCTTTAAGCGGAGATTGTCCAATGAGCAGTTCTTC. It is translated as CASSFKRRLSNEQFF.

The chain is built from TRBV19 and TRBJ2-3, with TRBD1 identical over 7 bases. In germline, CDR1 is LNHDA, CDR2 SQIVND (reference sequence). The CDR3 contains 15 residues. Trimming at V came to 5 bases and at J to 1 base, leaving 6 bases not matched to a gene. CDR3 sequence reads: CASSRTGLRTDTQYF. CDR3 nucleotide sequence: TGTGCCAGTAGTCGGACAGGACTCCGCACAGATACGCAGTATTTT.

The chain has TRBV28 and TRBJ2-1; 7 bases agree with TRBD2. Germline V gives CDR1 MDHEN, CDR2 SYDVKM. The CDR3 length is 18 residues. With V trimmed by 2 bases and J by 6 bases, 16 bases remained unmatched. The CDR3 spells CASSLMVPRGEKSNEQFF. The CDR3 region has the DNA TGTGCCAGCAGTTTAATGGTTCCACGGGGGGAAAAAAGCAATGAGCAGTTCTTC.

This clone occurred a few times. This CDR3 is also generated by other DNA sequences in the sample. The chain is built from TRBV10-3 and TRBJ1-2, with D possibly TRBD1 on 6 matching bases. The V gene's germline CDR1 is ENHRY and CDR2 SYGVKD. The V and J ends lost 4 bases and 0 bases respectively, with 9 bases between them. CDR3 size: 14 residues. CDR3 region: CAISGDTANYGYTF. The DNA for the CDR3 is TGTGCCATCAGTGGGGACACCGCTAACTATGGCTACACCTTC.

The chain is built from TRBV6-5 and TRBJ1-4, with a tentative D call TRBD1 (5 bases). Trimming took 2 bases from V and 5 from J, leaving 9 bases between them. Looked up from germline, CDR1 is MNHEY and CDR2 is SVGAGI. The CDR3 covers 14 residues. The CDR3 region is CASSYQGRNEKLFF. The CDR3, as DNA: TGTGCCAGCAGTTACCAGGGTAGAAATGAAAAACTGTTTTTT.

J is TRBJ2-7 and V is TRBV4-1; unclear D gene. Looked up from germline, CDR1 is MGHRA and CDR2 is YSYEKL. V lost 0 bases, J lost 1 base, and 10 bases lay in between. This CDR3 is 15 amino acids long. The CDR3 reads CASSQDGDASYEQYF. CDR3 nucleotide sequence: TGCGCCAGCAGCCAAGATGGAGACGCTTCCTACGAGCAGTACTTC.

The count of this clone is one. The CDR3 protein is CASSQGGTGSGELFF. In nucleotides, the CDR3 is TGTGCCAGCAGCCAGGGAGGGACTGGCTCCGGGGAGCTGTTTTTT. This sequence joins TRBV7-2 and TRBJ2-2; TRBD2 matches at 7 bases. Looked up from germline, CDR1 is SGHTA and CDR2 is FQGNSA. This CDR3 contains 15 residues. V lost 5 bases, J lost 6 bases, and 9 bases stayed unmatched. The variable domain in full, completed from reference TRBV7-2 and TRBJ2-2, reads GAGVSQSPSNKVTEKGKDVELRCDPISGHTALYWYRQSLGQGLEFLIYFQGNSAPDKSGLPSDRFSAERTGGSVSTLTIQRTQQEDSAVYLCASSQGGTGSGELFFGEGSRLTVL.

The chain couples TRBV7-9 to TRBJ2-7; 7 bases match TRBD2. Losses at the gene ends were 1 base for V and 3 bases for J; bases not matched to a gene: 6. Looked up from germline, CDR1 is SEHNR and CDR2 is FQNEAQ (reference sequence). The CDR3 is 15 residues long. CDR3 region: CASSLGEGGVYEQYF. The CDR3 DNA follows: TGTGCCAGCAGCTTAGGGGAGGGCGGGGTCTACGAGCAGTACTTC.

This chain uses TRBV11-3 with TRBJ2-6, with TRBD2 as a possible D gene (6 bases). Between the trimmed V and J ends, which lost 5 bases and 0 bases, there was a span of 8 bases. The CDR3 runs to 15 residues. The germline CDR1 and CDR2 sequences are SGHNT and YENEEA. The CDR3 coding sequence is TGTGCCAGCAGCCCCGGGAGCTCTGGGGCCAACGTCCTGACTTTC. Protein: CASSPGSSGANVLTF.

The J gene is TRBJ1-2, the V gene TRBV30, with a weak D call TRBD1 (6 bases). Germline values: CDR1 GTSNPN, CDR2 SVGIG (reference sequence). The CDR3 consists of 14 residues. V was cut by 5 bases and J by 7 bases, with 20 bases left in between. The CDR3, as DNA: TGTGCCTGGCGGATACTACAGGGAGTTGGTGGCTACACCTTC. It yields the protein CAWRILQGVGGYTF.